The 4 T cell receptor beta chains below all came from one sample that was sequenced in a study of T cell repertoires in cytomegalovirus infection. Each CDR3 protein gets one entry after TCRdb re-called the reads with MiXCR. The sample consists of 310,000 or so distinct CDR3 sequences, about 9.1% of them appearing once. The sample comprised PBMCs. Receptors originate from a human donor in good health (CMV status not recorded). Some clones in this sample may be carry-over from other donors' samples.

This clonotype was picked up a small number of times. CDR3 sequence (DNA): TGTGCCACCATGGACAAACCCGCCTCTAATGAAAAACTGTTTTTT. Encoded protein: CATMDKPASNEKLFF. The gene calls are TRBV19 and TRBJ1-4, with D possibly TRBD1 on 5 matching bases. The CDR3 has 15 amino acids. Germline V gene sequence: CDR1 LNHDA, CDR2 SQIVND (reference sequence). The V and J ends lost 10 bases and 3 bases respectively, with 18 bases between them.

This clonotype was counted at least ten times. V usage is TRBV28 and J usage is TRBJ2-7, with a possible D match to TRBD1 (6 bases). Germline V gene sequence: CDR1 MDHEN, CDR2 SYDVKM. The CDR3 is 12 amino acids. V lost 8 bases, J lost 7 bases, and 15 bases lay in between. CDR3 residues: CASGGRRYEQYV. CDR3 DNA: TGTGCCAGCGGGGGCAGGCGTTATGAGCAGTACGTC.

J is TRBJ2-7 and V is TRBV20-1, with a possible D match to TRBD2 (5 bases). The CDR3 totals 15 residues. Per germline, CDR1 DFQATT and CDR2 SNEGSKA (reference sequence). With 2 bases removed from V and 4 bases from J, the gap between germline ends came to 18 bases. DNA for the CDR3: TGCAGTGCTAGACGAGCGGAGTTGTCCCTATACGAGCAGTACTTC. Protein: CSARRAELSLYEQYF.

This clonotype was seen ten or more times. This chain connects TRBV7-3 to TRBJ2-5; TRBD1 aligns across 11 bases. Germline V gene data show CDR1 as SGHTA and CDR2 as FQGTGA. Losses at the gene ends were 5 bases for V and 9 bases for J; bases not matched to a gene: 11. CDR3 length equals 15 residues. The CDR3 region has the DNA TGTGCCAGCAGCGCCCAACCCGGGACAGGGGGTCCCCAGTACTTC. As protein: CASSAQPGTGGPQYF.